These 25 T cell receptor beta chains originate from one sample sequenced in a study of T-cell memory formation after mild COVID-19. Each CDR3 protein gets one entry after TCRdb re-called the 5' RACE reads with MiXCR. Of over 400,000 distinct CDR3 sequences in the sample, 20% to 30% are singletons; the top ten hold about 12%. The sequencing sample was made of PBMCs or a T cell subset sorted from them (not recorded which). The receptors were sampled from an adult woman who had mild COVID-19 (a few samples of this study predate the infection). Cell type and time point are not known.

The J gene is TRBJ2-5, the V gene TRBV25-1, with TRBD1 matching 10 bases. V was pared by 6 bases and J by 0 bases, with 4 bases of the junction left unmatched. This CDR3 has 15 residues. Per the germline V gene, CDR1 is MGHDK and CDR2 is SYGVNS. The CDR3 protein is CASSSGQGYQETQYF. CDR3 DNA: TGTGCCAGCAGCTCGGGACAGGGGTACCAAGAGACCCAGTACTTC.

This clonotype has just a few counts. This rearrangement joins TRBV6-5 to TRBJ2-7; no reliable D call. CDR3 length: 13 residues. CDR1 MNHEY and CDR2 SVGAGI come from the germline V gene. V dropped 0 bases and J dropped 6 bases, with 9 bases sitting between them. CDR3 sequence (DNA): TGTGCCAGCAGTTACTCGAATGGGGTCGAGCAGTACTTC. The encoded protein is CASSYSNGVEQYF.

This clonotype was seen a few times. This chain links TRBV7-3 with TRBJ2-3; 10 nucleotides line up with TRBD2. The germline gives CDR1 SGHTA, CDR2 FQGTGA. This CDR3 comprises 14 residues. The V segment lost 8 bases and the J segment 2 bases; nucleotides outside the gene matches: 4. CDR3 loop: CASSAGGVTDTQYF. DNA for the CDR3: TGTGCCAGCTCAGCGGGAGGGGTCACAGATACGCAGTATTTT.

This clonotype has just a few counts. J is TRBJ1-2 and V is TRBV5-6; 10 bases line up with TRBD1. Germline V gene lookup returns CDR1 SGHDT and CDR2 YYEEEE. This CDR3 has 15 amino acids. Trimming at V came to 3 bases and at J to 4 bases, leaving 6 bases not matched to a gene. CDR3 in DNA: TGTGCCAGCAGCTCAGGGACAGGGGCAGGCTATGGCTACACCTTC. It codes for CASSSGTGAGYGYTF.

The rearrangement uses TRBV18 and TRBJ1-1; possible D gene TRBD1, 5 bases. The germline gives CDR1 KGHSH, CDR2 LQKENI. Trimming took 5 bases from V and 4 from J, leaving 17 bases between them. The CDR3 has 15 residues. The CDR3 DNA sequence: TGTGCCAGCTCAGCTTTACGGGGGGACGGCACTGAAGCTTTCTTT. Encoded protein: CASSALRGDGTEAFF.

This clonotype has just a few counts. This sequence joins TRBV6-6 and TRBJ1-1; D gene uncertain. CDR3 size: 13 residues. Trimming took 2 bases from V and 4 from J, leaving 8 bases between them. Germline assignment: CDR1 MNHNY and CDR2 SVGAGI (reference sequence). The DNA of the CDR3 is TGTGCCAGCAGTTACAGGGAAGGCACTGAAGCTTTCTTT. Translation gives CASSYREGTEAFF.

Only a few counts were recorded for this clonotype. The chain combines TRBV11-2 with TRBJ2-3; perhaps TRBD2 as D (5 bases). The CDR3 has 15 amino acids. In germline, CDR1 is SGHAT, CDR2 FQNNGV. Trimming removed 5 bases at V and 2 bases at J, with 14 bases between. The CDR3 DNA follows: TGTGCCAGCAGCCTCGGGAAACCCTTCACAGATACGCAGTATTTT. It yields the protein CASSLGKPFTDTQYF.

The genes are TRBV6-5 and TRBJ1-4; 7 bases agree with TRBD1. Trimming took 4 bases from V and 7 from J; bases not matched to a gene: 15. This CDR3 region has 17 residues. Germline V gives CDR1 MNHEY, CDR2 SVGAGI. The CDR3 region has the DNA TGTGCCAGCAGTTTCTCCGGAAACAGGGGAGGTTTTGAAAAACTGTTTTTT. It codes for CASSFSGNRGGFEKLFF.

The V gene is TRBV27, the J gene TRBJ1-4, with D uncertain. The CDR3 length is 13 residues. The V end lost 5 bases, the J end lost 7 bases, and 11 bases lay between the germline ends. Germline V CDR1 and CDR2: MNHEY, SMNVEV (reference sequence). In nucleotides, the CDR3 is TGTGCCAGCAGTCCACCGGGCCGTGAAAAACTGTTTTTT. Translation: CASSPPGREKLFF.

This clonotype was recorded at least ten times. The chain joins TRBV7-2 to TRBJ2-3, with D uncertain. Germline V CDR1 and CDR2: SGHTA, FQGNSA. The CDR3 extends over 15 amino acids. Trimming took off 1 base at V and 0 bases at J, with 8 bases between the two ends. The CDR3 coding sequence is TGTGCCAGCAGCTTAGAAGTCCTTAGCACAGATACGCAGTATTTT. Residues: CASSLEVLSTDTQYF.

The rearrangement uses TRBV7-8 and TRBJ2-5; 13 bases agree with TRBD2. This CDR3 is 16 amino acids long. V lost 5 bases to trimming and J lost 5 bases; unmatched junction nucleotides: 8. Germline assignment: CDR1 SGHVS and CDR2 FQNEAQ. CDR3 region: CASSQGLAGAGETQYF. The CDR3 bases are TGTGCCAGCAGCCAAGGACTAGCGGGGGCCGGGGAGACCCAGTACTTC.

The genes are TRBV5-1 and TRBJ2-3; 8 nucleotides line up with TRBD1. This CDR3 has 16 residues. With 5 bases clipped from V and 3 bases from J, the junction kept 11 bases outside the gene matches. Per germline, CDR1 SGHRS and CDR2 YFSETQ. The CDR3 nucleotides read TGCGCCAGCAGTTTCTCCGCGGACAGGGAAACAGATACGCAGTATTTT. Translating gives CASSFSADRETDTQYF.

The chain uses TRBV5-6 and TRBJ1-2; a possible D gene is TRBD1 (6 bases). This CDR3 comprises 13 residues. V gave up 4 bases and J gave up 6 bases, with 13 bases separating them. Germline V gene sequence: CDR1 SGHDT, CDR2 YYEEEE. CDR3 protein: CASSTGQGHGYTF. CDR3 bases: TGTGCCAGCAGCACGGGACAAGGCCATGGCTACACCTTC.

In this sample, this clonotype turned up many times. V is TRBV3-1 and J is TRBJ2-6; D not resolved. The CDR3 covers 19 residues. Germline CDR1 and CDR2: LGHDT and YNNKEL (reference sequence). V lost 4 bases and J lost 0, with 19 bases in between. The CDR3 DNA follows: TGTGCCAGCAGCCGATTCCTTGGACGTCGGAGCTCTGGGGCCAACGTCCTGACTTTC. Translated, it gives CASSRFLGRRSSGANVLTF.

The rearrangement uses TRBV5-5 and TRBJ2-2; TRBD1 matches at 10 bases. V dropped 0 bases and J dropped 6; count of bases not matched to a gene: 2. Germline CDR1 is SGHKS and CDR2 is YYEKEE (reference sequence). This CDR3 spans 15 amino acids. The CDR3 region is CASSLGQGAAGELFF. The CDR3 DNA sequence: TGTGCCAGCAGCTTGGGACAGGGGGCGGCCGGGGAGCTGTTTTTT.

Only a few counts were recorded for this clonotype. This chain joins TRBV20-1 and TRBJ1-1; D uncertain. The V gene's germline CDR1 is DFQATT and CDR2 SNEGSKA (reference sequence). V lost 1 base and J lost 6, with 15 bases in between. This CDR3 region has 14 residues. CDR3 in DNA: TGCAGTGCTAGAGTCGAGGGTGAGAGGGCTGAAGCTTTCTTT. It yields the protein CSARVEGERAEAFF.

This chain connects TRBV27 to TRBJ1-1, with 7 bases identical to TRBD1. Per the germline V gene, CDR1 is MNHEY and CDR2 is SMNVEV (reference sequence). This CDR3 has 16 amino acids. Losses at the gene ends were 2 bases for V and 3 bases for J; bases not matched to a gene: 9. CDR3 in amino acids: CASSLGFRGKHTEAFF. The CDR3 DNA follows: TGTGCCAGCAGTTTAGGTTTCAGGGGGAAGCACACTGAAGCTTTCTTT.

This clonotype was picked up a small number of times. Here the CDR3 reads CASSELRGGVSTDTQYF. The CDR3 DNA reads as TGTGCCAGCAGTGAATTACGAGGGGGAGTAAGCACAGATACGCAGTATTTT. The chain is built from TRBV6-1 and TRBJ2-3, with D perhaps matching TRBD1 (6 bases). From germline, CDR1 is MNHNS and CDR2 SASEGT. There are 17 residues in the CDR3. Between the trimmed V and J ends, which lost 2 bases and 0 bases, there was a span of 15 bases.

In DNA form, the CDR3 reads TGTGCCAGCAGCTTGGACAAGGCCGCCTACGAGCAGTACTTC. Translated: CASSLDKAAYEQYF. V usage is TRBV11-2 and J usage is TRBJ2-7, with a possible D match to TRBD1 (5 bases). The CDR3 totals 14 residues. Germline CDR1 SGHAT, CDR2 FQNNGV. The V and J ends lost 3 bases and 2 bases respectively, with 11 bases between them.

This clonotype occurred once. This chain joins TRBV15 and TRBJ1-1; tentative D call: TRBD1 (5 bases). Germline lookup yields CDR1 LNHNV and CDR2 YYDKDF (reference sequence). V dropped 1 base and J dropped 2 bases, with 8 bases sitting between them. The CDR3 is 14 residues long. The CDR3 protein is CATSRVGQNTEAFF. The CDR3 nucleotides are TGTGCCACCAGCAGAGTGGGGCAAAACACTGAAGCTTTCTTT.

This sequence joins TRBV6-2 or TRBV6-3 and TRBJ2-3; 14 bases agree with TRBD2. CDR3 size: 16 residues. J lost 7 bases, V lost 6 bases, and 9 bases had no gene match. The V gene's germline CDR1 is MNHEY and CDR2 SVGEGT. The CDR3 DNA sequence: TGTGCCAGCAGCCGGGGACTAGCGGGAGAGGCGTATACGCAGTATTTT. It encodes CASSRGLAGEAYTQYF.

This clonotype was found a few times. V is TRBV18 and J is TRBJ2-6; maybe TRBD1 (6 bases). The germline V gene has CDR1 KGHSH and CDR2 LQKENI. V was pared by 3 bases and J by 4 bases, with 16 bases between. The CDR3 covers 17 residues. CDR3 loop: CASSPGSGGGGANVLTF. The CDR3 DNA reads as TGTGCCAGCTCACCCGGATCTGGGGGCGGAGGGGCCAACGTCCTGACTTTC.

The CDR3 DNA reads as TGTGCCAGCAGACCGGAGCTCAGGGGTACTGGAAACACCATATATTTT. It yields the protein CASRPELRGTGNTIYF. The chain is built from TRBV6-1 and TRBJ1-3; tentatively, D is TRBD1 (6 bases). The V gene lost 6 bases and the J gene lost 2 bases, with 17 bases spanning the gap. The CDR3 has 16 residues. The V gene's germline CDR1 is MNHNS and CDR2 SASEGT.

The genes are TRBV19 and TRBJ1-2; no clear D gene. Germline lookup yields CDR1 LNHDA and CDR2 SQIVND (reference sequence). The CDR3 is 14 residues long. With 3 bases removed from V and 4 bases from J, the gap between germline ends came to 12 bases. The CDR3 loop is CASSILSRSYGYTF. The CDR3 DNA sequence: TGTGCCAGTAGTATCTTATCAAGAAGCTATGGCTACACCTTC.

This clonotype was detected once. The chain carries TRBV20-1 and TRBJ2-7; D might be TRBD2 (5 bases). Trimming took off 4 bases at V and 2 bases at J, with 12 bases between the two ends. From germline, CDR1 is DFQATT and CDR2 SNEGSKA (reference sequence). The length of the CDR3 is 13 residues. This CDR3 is CSATGYLTYEQYF. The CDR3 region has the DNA TGCAGTGCTACGGGGTATTTAACCTACGAGCAGTACTTC.